One and the same sample provided the 13 T cell receptor beta chains below, sequenced in a study of prognosis after radiotherapy for stage I lung cancer. Researchers used two-round multiplex PCR to amplify TCR beta CDR3 starting from genomic DNA. During first-round PCR, primers specific to each TRBV and TRBJ gene were used. TCRdb recomputed calls from the multiplex PCR reads with MiXCR, one row per CDR3 protein. The sample has about 12,000 distinct CDR3 sequences, nearly 55% seen once. The sample in question was PBMCs, obtained before or after stereotactic body radiation therapy (not recorded which). These receptors came from a donor aged 50 or older with non-small cell lung cancer.

By sample fraction, this clonotype is medium-sized. The CDR3 DNA reads TGTGCCAGCAGTGAAGGCGGGAGAGGCCTCTCCTACGAGCAGTACTTC. It yields the protein CASSEGGRGLSYEQYF. The rearrangement uses TRBV2 and TRBJ2-7; 7 positions match TRBD2. Germline values: CDR1 SNHLY, CDR2 FYNNEI. V shed 1 base, J shed 0 bases, and the junction held 6 bases outside the gene matches. The CDR3 runs 16 residues. The variable domain in full, with the rest retrieved from reference TRBV2 and TRBJ2-7, is EPEVTQTPSHQVTQMGQEVILRCVPISNHLYFYWYRQILGQKVEFLVSFYNNEISEKSEIFDDQFSVERPDGSNFTLKIRSTKLEDSAMYFCASSEGGRGLSYEQYFGPGTRLTVT.

The chain is built from TRBV20-1 and TRBJ2-3; 7 bases are a match to TRBD2. Per the germline V gene, CDR1 is DFQATT and CDR2 is SNEGSKA (reference sequence). The CDR3 runs to 15 residues. V lost 0 bases and J lost 2; bases outside the gene matches: 5. In DNA form, the CDR3 reads TGCAGTGCTAGAGATCTGCGGGAGATCACAGATACGCAGTATTTT. Amino acids: CSARDLREITDTQYF.

Worth noting for this clonotype: A far larger clone is only one base removed, so a read error is likely. V is TRBV6-5 and J is TRBJ1-3, with D possibly TRBD1 on 5 matching bases. Between the trimmed V and J ends, which lost 6 bases and 4 bases, there was a span of 19 bases. This CDR3 comprises 16 residues. Looked up from germline, CDR1 is MNHEY and CDR2 is SVGAGI. For the CDR3, the DNA is TGTGCCAGCAGGCCTCAGCAGGGACTCGGCGGAAACACCATATATTTT. Translated: CASRPQQGLGGNTIYF.

The chain's CDR3 is CASSLERDSLDSGANVLTF. In DNA, the CDR3 is TGTGCCAGCAGCTTGGAACGTGACAGTTTGGACTCTGGGGCCAACGTCCTGACTTTC. The genes are TRBV5-6 and TRBJ2-6, with D possibly matching TRBD1 (5 bases). Trimming took 0 bases from V and 0 from J, leaving 16 bases between them. The CDR3 contains 19 residues. Germline V gene lookup returns CDR1 SGHDT and CDR2 YYEEEE.

J is TRBJ1-1 and V is TRBV20-1; the match to TRBD1 covers 8 bases. The CDR3 contains 16 residues. Trimming at V came to 2 bases and at J to 5 bases, leaving 13 bases not matched to a gene. CDR1 DFQATT and CDR2 SNEGSKA come from the germline V gene (reference sequence). Here the CDR3 reads CSARPSVQGEWTEAFF. The CDR3, as DNA: TGCAGTGCTAGACCCTCGGTACAGGGGGAGTGGACTGAAGCTTTCTTT.

CDR3 sequence: CASSLDVGAPYEQYF. The CDR3 DNA reads TGTGCCAGCAGCTTAGATGTAGGAGCCCCCTACGAGCAGTACTTC. The chain has TRBV11-2 and TRBJ2-7; D not certain. CDR3 length: 15 residues. Germline CDR1 is SGHAT and CDR2 is FQNNGV. V dropped 0 bases and J dropped 2 bases, with 11 bases sitting between them.

J is TRBJ2-7 and V is TRBV10-3; tentative D call: TRBD1 (6 bases). CDR3 length: 13 amino acids. Germline V gene sequence: CDR1 ENHRY, CDR2 SYGVKD. Deletions cut 5 bases from V and 3 bases from J, with 11 bases between. The DNA for the CDR3 is TGTGCCATCAGTCGGGACATTAACTACGAGCAGTACTTC. Translating gives CAISRDINYEQYF.

A word on this clonotype: One base separates it from a far larger clone, so it is likely a read error. CDR3 residues: CASQPDAGATYEQYF. CDR3 DNA sequence: TGTGCCAGCCAGCCCGATGCGGGCGCTACCTACGAGCAGTACTTC. This chain links TRBV6-5 with TRBJ2-7; tentative D call: TRBD2 (5 bases). V dropped 8 bases and J dropped 2 bases, with 19 bases sitting between them. This CDR3 has 15 residues. Germline V lookup: CDR1 MNHEY, CDR2 SVGAGI.

The chain joins TRBV20-1 to TRBJ2-1, with 7 bases fitting TRBD2. Germline CDR1 is DFQATT and CDR2 is SNEGSKA (reference sequence). The CDR3 consists of 14 residues. The trim removed 1 base at V and 4 bases at J, leaving 4 bases unmatched. CDR3 in amino acids: CSARAASGYNEQFF. The CDR3 DNA reads TGCAGTGCTAGAGCGGCTAGCGGATACAATGAGCAGTTCTTC.

Notes on this clonotype: A far larger clone is one nucleotide away, so this likely arose from a read error. V gene TRBV7-8 combines with J gene TRBJ2-1, with TRBD2 matching 7 bases. Germline CDR1 is SGHVS and CDR2 is FQNEAQ. V lost 5 bases and J lost 4; bases outside the gene matches: 8. The CDR3 is made up of 15 amino acids. The CDR3 loop is CASSEIAGVYNEQFF. CDR3 DNA: TGTGCCAGCAGCGAGATAGCGGGCGTATACAATGAGCAGTTCTTC.

This clonotype was counted only a few times. The chain recombines TRBV9 with TRBJ1-1; TRBD1 aligns across 8 bases. Germline trimming cut 3 bases from V and 4 bases from J; bases unmatched to any gene: 5. The CDR3 runs to 14 residues. Germline V gives CDR1 SGDLS, CDR2 YYNGEE. CDR3 sequence reads: CASSDGQGTTEAFF. The CDR3 nucleotides are TGTGCCAGCAGCGACGGACAGGGTACCACTGAAGCTTTCTTT.

As concerns this clonotype: A far larger clone is only one base removed, so a read error is likely. The chain is built from TRBV24-1 and TRBJ2-7, with D perhaps TRBD2 (6 bases). Trimming cost V 3 bases and J 7 bases, with 21 bases left between them. CDR1 is KGHDR, CDR2 SFDVKD, per germline. The CDR3 has 16 amino acids. The CDR3 bases are TGTGCCACCAGTGATCCGGGAGCTCGGTCCTACAATGAGCAGTACTTC. Its protein is CATSDPGARSYNEQYF.

V and J are TRBV25-1 and TRBJ2-5, with a tentative D call TRBD1 (6 bases). Trimming removed 8 bases at V and 2 bases at J, with 12 bases between. The CDR3 covers 13 residues. CDR1 MGHDK and CDR2 SYGVNS come from the germline V gene. CDR3 loop: CASRLTGQETQYF. The CDR3 DNA follows: TGTGCCAGCCGTCTTACAGGGCAAGAGACCCAGTACTTC. The full variable domain, in which reference TRBV25-1 and TRBJ2-5 provide the parts outside the CDR3, is EADIYQTPRYLVIGTGKKITLECSQTMGHDKMYWYQQDPGMELHLIHYSYGVNSTEKGDLSSESTVSRIRTEHFPLTLESARPSHTSQYLCASRLTGQETQYFGPGTRLLVL.